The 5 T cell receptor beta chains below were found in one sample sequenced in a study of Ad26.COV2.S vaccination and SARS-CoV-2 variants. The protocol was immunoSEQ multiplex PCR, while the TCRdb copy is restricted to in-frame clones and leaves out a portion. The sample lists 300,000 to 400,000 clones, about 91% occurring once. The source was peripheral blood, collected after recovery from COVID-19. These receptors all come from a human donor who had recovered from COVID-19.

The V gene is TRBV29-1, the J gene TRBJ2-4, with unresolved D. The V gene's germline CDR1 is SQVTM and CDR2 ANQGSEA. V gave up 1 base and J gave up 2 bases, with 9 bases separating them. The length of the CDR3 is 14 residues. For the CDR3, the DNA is TGCAGCGTTGAAGGATCATTATCCAAAAACATTCAGTACTTC. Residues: CSVEGSLSKNIQYF. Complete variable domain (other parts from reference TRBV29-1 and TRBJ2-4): SAVISQKPSRDICQRGTSLTIQCQVDSQVTMMFWYRQQPGQSLTLIATANQGSEATYESGFVIDKFPISRPNLTFSTLTVSNMSPEDSSIYLCSVEGSLSKNIQYFGAGTRLSVL.

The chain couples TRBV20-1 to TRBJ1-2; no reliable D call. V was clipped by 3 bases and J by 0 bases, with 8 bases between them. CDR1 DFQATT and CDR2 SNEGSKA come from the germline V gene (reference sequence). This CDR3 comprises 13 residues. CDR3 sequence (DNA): TGCAGTGCTAGTCACGGGGCTAACTATGGCTACACCTTC. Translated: CSASHGANYGYTF.

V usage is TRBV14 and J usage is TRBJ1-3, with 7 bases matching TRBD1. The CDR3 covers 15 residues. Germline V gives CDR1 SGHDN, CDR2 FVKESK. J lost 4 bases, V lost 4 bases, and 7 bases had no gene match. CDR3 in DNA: TGTGCCAGCAGCCGGCGACAGGGAGCGGGAAACACCATATATTTT. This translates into CASSRRQGAGNTIYF.

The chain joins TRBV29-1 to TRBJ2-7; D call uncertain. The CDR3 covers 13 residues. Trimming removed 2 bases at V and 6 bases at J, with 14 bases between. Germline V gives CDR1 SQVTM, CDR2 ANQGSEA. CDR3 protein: CSVEFRSLGEQYF. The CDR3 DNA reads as TGCAGCGTTGAATTTCGGTCCCTGGGCGAGCAGTACTTC.

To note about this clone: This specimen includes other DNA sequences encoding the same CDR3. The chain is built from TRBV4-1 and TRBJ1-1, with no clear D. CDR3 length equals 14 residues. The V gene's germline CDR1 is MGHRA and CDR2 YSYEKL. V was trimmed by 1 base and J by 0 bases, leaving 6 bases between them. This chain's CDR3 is CASSQGQLNTEAFF. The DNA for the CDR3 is TGCGCCAGCAGCCAAGGGCAGCTGAACACTGAAGCTTTCTTT.